This T cell receptor beta chain derives from a study of T cells in Graves' hyperthyroidism and ophthalmopathy. General study points: Most thyroid-expanded clonotypes above 0.001 were also found in blood.

The TCR beta CDR3 regions underwent amplification using RNA transcripts as the source. HTBI primers were employed in a first-round RT-PCR of the TCR CDR3. In TCRdb, the multiplex PCR reads were re-called with MiXCR into one record per CDR3 protein. Among under 400,000 distinct CDR3 sequences listed, about 13% were seen once. This clonotype was seen a few times. The antigen remains unidentified. Across 18 months, stable Graves' hyperthyroidism was marked by no progression to ophthalmopathy. Orbital computed tomography and thyroid ultrasound, together with serum TRAb and thyroxine and clinical symptoms, were used for diagnoses. The CDR3 runs 12 residues. The ends lost 6 bases at V and 4 bases at J; junction bases unmatched: 3. Germline V CDR1 and CDR2: PRHDT, FYEKMQ (reference sequence).

Source material: blood. The chain combines TRBV13 with TRBJ2-7; 7 bases line up with TRBD1. The receptor comes from a woman between 18 and 29 years old with Graves' hyperthyroidism. DNA of the CDR3: TGTGCCAGCAGATCAGGGGGTTACGAGCAGTACTTC. Its translation is CASRSGGYEQYF.